The 19 T cell receptor beta chains presented below share a single source sample, sequenced in a study of blood T cell repertoires in COVID-19. Clones were read by immunoSEQ multiplex PCR, and TCRdb kept only the in-frame ones, dropping some. The table includes approximately 81,000 clones, around 82% detected once. Specimen: peripheral blood. These receptors all stem from a human donor in a cohort sampled during active COVID-19.

The chain carries TRBV6-5 and TRBJ1-2; TRBD1 agrees at 8 bases. V gave up 5 bases and J gave up 4 bases; unmatched junction bases: 3. The CDR3 has 13 amino acids. CDR1 and CDR2 from the germline V gene are MNHEY and SVGAGI. Here the CDR3 reads CASSTGQGYGYTF. CDR3 DNA sequence: TGTGCCAGCAGTACTGGACAGGGCTATGGCTACACCTTC.

The CDR3: CASSLGPAGEVEQYF. CDR3 DNA sequence: TGTGCCAGCAGCTTAGGGCCAGCAGGGGAAGTCGAGCAGTACTTC. The chain has TRBV7-2 and TRBJ2-7; D perhaps matches TRBD1 (6 bases). The CDR3 consists of 15 residues. V was pared by 1 base and J by 6 bases, with 16 bases between. CDR1 SGHTA and CDR2 FQGNSA come from the germline V gene.

The chain couples TRBV6-1 to TRBJ1-5; D remains unclear. V was pared by 3 bases and J by 1 base, with 7 bases between. Germline CDR1 and CDR2: MNHNS and SASEGT. The CDR3 contains 14 residues. The CDR3 nucleotides read TGTGCCAGCAGTGAGGGCGGGAGCAATCAGCCCCAGCATTTT. Its protein is CASSEGGSNQPQHF.

The CDR3 nucleotides read TGTGCCAGCAGCTTAAACCTAGAGACTCCTTATGGCTACACCTTC. Translating it yields CASSLNLETPYGYTF. This chain connects TRBV11-2 to TRBJ1-2; D gene ambiguous. Germline V gene sequence: CDR1 SGHAT, CDR2 FQNNGV. Trimming removed 2 bases at V and 5 bases at J, with 15 bases between. There are 15 residues in the CDR3.

This clone was recorded only once. The chain carries TRBV6-5 and TRBJ1-2; the D is unclear. CDR1 and CDR2 (germline): MNHEY, SVGAGI. The CDR3 contains 13 residues. V lost 7 bases and J 3 bases, leaving 12 bases between the germline ends. CDR3 loop: CASTPGRDYGYTF. As DNA, the CDR3 is TGTGCCAGCACCCCGGGGAGGGACTATGGCTACACCTTC.

The chain is built from TRBV2 and TRBJ1-1, with TRBD1 matching over 7 bases. After removal of 5 bases from V and 1 base from J, the junction contained 7 bases not matched to a gene. The germline V gene encodes CDR1 SNHLY and CDR2 FYNNEI. This CDR3 spans 15 amino acids. The CDR3 bases are TGTGCCAGCAGTACGCGGGACAGAAAGAACACTGAAGCTTTCTTT. Its translation: CASSTRDRKNTEAFF.

V usage is TRBV6-5 and J usage is TRBJ1-6, with D tentatively TRBD1 (5 bases). Germline values: CDR1 MNHEY, CDR2 SVGAGI. The germline V and J ends were trimmed by 7 bases and 7 bases, with 17 bases remaining between them. The CDR3 sequence is 15 residues long. CDR3 coding DNA: TGTGCCAGCAATAGACAGCACCAAGACAATTCACCCCTCCACTTT. This sequence encodes CASNRQHQDNSPLHF.

The V gene is TRBV5-1, the J gene TRBJ2-3; 8 bases fit TRBD2. This CDR3 is 15 amino acids long. CDR1 and CDR2 (germline): SGHRS, YFSETQ. With V trimmed by 4 bases and J by 9 bases, 13 bases remained unmatched. CDR3 in DNA: TGCGCCAGCAGCGAATCCGGGACTAGAGGCCCCACGCAGTATTTT. It codes for CASSESGTRGPTQYF.

The V call is TRBV11-2, the J call TRBJ2-5, with 8 bases that match TRBD1. J lost 6 bases, V lost 5 bases, and 11 bases had no gene match. Germline lookup yields CDR1 SGHAT and CDR2 FQNNGV. The CDR3 totals 15 residues. The CDR3 is CASSTRTGSVQTQYF. The DNA for the CDR3 is TGTGCCAGCAGCACACGGACAGGGAGTGTACAGACCCAGTACTTC. Based on the CDR3 plus reference TRBV11-2 and TRBJ2-5, the full variable domain is EAGVAQSPRYKIIEKRQSVAFWCNPISGHATLYWYQQILGQGPKLLIQFQNNGVVDDSQLPKDRFSAERLKGVDSTLKIQPAKLEDSAVYLCASSTRTGSVQTQYFGPGTRLLVL.

The V call is TRBV11-2, the J call TRBJ2-4; possible D gene TRBD1, 5 bases. Germline V gene sequence: CDR1 SGHAT, CDR2 FQNNGV. CDR3 length: 14 residues. Trimming took off 3 bases at V and 6 bases at J, with 12 bases between the two ends. DNA for the CDR3: TGTGCCAGCAGCTTCGGCAGGGCTATAAACATTCAGTACTTC. Translation: CASSFGRAINIQYF.

V gene TRBV5-8 combines with J gene TRBJ2-7; 7 bases are shared with TRBD1. V lost 4 bases, J lost 0 bases, and 4 bases stayed unmatched. Germline values: CDR1 SGHTS, CDR2 YDEGEE. The CDR3 contains 14 residues. The CDR3 DNA is TGTGCCAGCAGCACCGGGACAGTCTCCTACGAGCAGTACTTC. Amino acids: CASSTGTVSYEQYF.

The V and J genes are TRBV4-2 and TRBJ1-1, with 8 bases that match TRBD1. CDR1 LGHNA and CDR2 YNFKEQ come from the germline V gene. V dropped 4 bases and J dropped 5; count of bases not matched to a gene: 9. The CDR3 sequence is 15 residues long. The CDR3 here is CASSPDRVGKTEAFF. DNA for the CDR3: TGTGCCAGCAGCCCGGACAGGGTGGGGAAGACTGAAGCTTTCTTT.

This clone occurred once. The J gene is TRBJ2-7, the V gene TRBV10-3; 13 nucleotides align to TRBD2. Trimming cost V 7 bases and J 7 bases; bases outside gene matches: 7. Germline V gene lookup returns CDR1 ENHRY and CDR2 SYGVKD. CDR3 size: 14 residues. The CDR3 nucleotides are TGTGCCATCACCGGACTAGCGGGGGAACGGGAGCAGTACTTC. This codes for CAITGLAGEREQYF.

The rearrangement uses TRBV4-1 and TRBJ1-5; 8 nucleotides match TRBD1. J was trimmed by 6 bases and V by 3 bases; bases with no gene match: 7. The CDR3 has 15 residues. Germline CDR1 and CDR2: MGHRA and YSYEKL. The CDR3 region has the DNA TGCGCCAGCAGCCAGGGTCCGGGACAGGTTCAGCCCCAGCATTTT. Translating it yields CASSQGPGQVQPQHF.

CDR3 in DNA: TGTGCCAGCAGTAGGCTCCAGGGGGCGGGAAATCAGCCCCAGCATTTT. Its protein product is CASSRLQGAGNQPQHF. V usage is TRBV2 and J usage is TRBJ1-5, with 8 bases lining up with TRBD1. Trimming removed 5 bases from V and 4 bases from J; junction bases left unmatched: 10. The CDR3 has 16 residues. Germline CDR1 and CDR2: SNHLY and FYNNEI.

This chain joins TRBV11-2 and TRBJ1-2, with 7 nucleotides matching TRBD1. V lost 6 bases to trimming and J lost 2 bases; unmatched junction nucleotides: 6. This CDR3 is built from 14 residues. Germline loops: CDR1 SGHAT, CDR2 FQNNGV. CDR3 in amino acids: CASRPEDRNYGYTF. As DNA, the CDR3 is TGTGCCAGCAGACCCGAGGACAGGAACTATGGCTACACCTTC.

This chain links TRBV5-6 with TRBJ2-5; TRBD1 is a possible D gene (8 bases). The CDR3 sequence is 14 residues long. Looked up from germline, CDR1 is SGHDT and CDR2 is YYEEEE. V lost 5 bases, J lost 5 bases, and 16 bases lay in between. Written as DNA, the CDR3 is TGTGCCAGCAGAACAGGGGGGGCTCGGGAGACCCAGTACTTC. Its translation is CASRTGGARETQYF.

This clone was seen more than once but under ten times. The V gene is TRBV30, the J gene TRBJ1-5; no firm D call. The ends were cut back, 2 bases at V and 2 bases at J, with 13 bases in the middle. Germline CDR1 GTSNPN, CDR2 SVGIG (reference sequence). CDR3 size: 15 residues. CDR3 amino acids: CAWSLSPGGNQPQHF. Here the CDR3 DNA reads TGTGCCTGGAGTCTTAGTCCCGGAGGCAATCAGCCCCAGCATTTT.

The genes are TRBV12-5 and TRBJ1-2; D is perhaps TRBD1 (5 bases). Trimming removed 1 base at V and 7 bases at J, with 10 bases between. The CDR3 has 13 amino acids. From germline, CDR1 is LGHNT and CDR2 FRNRAP. The CDR3 reads CASGLAHRSGYTF. CDR3 in DNA: TGTGCTAGTGGTTTGGCTCACAGGAGTGGCTACACCTTC. Full variable domain (missing parts from reference TRBV12-5 and TRBJ1-2): DARVTQTPRHKVTEMGQEVTMRCQPILGHNTVFWYRQTMMQGLELLAYFRNRAPLDDSGMPKDRFSAEMPDATLATLKIQPSEPRDSAVYFCASGLAHRSGYTFGSGTRLTVV.